The clone carrying this T cell receptor beta chain has more than one count but fewer than ten. CDR3 length: 17 residues. Germline V gene data show CDR1 as SGHRS and CDR2 as YFSETQ. After removal of 4 bases from V and 1 base from J, the junction contained 6 bases not matched to a gene. In the original analysis: Scientists estimated how many nucleated cells there were by amplifying reference gene primers. Some clones are missing from TCRdb's copy, which holds only in-frame ones; the method was immunoSEQ multiplex PCR. V, J and clone size were drawn from that table, and D and trimming were deduced from the DNA. The sample holds some 100,000 clones, around 86% seen once. These data originate in a study of blood T cell repertoires in COVID-19.

This sequence was found in a man aged 50 or older with acute or convalescent COVID-19. The rearrangement links TRBV5-1 to TRBJ2-2; 11 bases are shared with TRBD1. The sequenced sample consisted of peripheral blood. The CDR3 here is CASSAGQGAGNTGELFF. DNA for the CDR3: TGCGCCAGCAGCGCCGGACAGGGGGCAGGGAACACCGGGGAGCTGTTTTTT.